This T cell receptor beta chain was recovered during a study of cytomegalovirus exposure and HLA in healthy donors. Researchers ran the PCR with 60 Vbeta and 13 Jbeta primers. Method: immunoSEQ multiplex PCR; TCRdb's copy keeps in-frame clones and lacks some. The profile shows 200,000 or so clones, approximately 84% of them singletons. V lost 6 bases to trimming and J lost 5 bases; unmatched junction nucleotides: 5. The CDR3 extends over 14 amino acids. Germline-derived CDR1 and CDR2 are MNHEY and SVGAGI. General observations from the study: It was confirmed in vitro that a few of the CMV-associated chains were specific for CMV antigens. A further, later analysis showed that HLA-associated TCR beta chains (compared with equally common others) were more clonally expanded.

A remark on this clone: Its antigen is as yet unknown.

Sequenced input: PBMCs. The rearrangement joins TRBV6-5 to TRBJ1-3; 9 bases agree with TRBD1. This sequence originates from a man aged 50 to 60 in good health and CMV-seronegative. The CDR3 coding sequence is TGTGCCAGCAGAACGGACAGGGGACGAAACACCATATATTTT. This encodes CASRTDRGRNTIYF.